These 21 T cell receptor beta chains came from one sample sequenced in a study of Tregs in tolerant kidney transplant recipients. The method was immunoSEQ multiplex PCR; TCRdb's version includes in-frame clones alone and lacks a portion of them. The sample carries about 61,000 clones, 80% to 90% recorded once. Sequencing was performed on Tregs from blood, taken before the transplant. These TCRs come from a human donor who received a combined kidney and bone marrow transplant.

The rearrangement joins TRBV7-2 to TRBJ2-3, with D possibly matching TRBD1 (6 bases). The CDR3 is made up of 13 amino acids. V lost 2 bases and J lost 6, with 9 bases in between. The germline V gene has CDR1 SGHTA and CDR2 FQGNSA. The CDR3 bases are TGTGCCAGCAGCTTAACCAGGGGTGATACGCAGTATTTT. Protein: CASSLTRGDTQYF. The full variable domain, with the rest looked up from reference TRBV7-2 and TRBJ2-3, is GAGVSQSPSNKVTEKGKDVELRCDPISGHTALYWYRQSLGQGLEFLIYFQGNSAPDKSGLPSDRFSAERTGGSVSTLTIQRTQQEDSAVYLCASSLTRGDTQYFGPGTRLTVL.

V gene TRBV25-1 combines with J gene TRBJ2-7, with D perhaps matching TRBD2 (6 bases). Looked up from germline, CDR1 is MGHDK and CDR2 is SYGVNS. The CDR3 length is 14 residues. Trimming pared 9 bases from V and 3 bases from J, leaving 18 bases between. The DNA for the CDR3 is TGTGCCAGTACTAACCGGGACTGGGGCTACGAGCAGTACTTC. As protein: CASTNRDWGYEQYF.

CDR3: CASRWGGQETQYF. CDR3 nucleotides: TGTGCCAGCAGATGGGGAGGCCAAGAGACCCAGTACTTC. This chain connects TRBV2 to TRBJ2-5, with D maybe TRBD2 (6 bases). The V end was cut by 6 bases, the J end by 1 base, with 9 bases between. Germline V gives CDR1 SNHLY, CDR2 FYNNEI. The length of the CDR3 is 13 residues.

The chain recombines TRBV5-1 with TRBJ2-5; TRBD2 agrees at 10 bases. The CDR3 is 18 amino acids. V lost 3 bases and J lost 2; bases outside the gene matches: 13. Germline V gives CDR1 SGHRS, CDR2 YFSETQ. As DNA, the CDR3 is TGCGCCAGCAGCTCCTGGACTAGCGGCGTCACGCAACAAGAGACCCAGTACTTC. Translation: CASSSWTSGVTQQETQYF.

The chain has TRBV23-1 and TRBJ1-6; the D gene is possibly TRBD1 (5 bases). TRBV23-1 belongs to the ORF category, with a function that is uncertain. V dropped 1 base and J dropped 10 bases, with 26 bases sitting between them. The CDR3 covers 19 residues. DNA for the CDR3: TGCGCCAGCAGTCAATGCTGCGACCGAGAAGTGGCAGGGCTATCACCCCTCCACTTT. Protein sequence: CASSQCCDREVAGLSPLHF.

The J gene is TRBJ1-3, the V gene TRBV11-2; D is unresolved. Germline V gene data show CDR1 as SGHAT and CDR2 as FQNNGV. The ends were cut back, 4 bases at V and 2 bases at J, with 15 bases in the middle. The CDR3 extends over 16 amino acids. The CDR3 here is CASSSHRVGTGNTIYF. The CDR3 coding sequence is TGTGCCAGCAGCTCCCATCGTGTGGGGACTGGAAACACCATATATTTT.

This clone came up once. V usage is TRBV10-3 and J usage is TRBJ2-7, with unresolved D. Between the trimmed V and J ends, which lost 2 bases and 3 bases, there was a span of 11 bases. The CDR3 runs to 14 residues. Germline loops: CDR1 ENHRY, CDR2 SYGVKD. The CDR3 loop is CAISEPYRGYEQYF. The CDR3 DNA reads as TGTGCCATCAGTGAGCCATATCGCGGCTACGAGCAGTACTTC.

The V gene is TRBV6-6, the J gene TRBJ1-1; no definite D call. With 0 bases removed from V and 0 bases from J, the gap between germline ends came to 5 bases. Germline-derived CDR1 and CDR2 are MNHNY and SVGAGI (reference sequence). The CDR3 sequence is 14 residues long. CDR3 coding DNA: TGTGCCAGCAGTTACTCGATCATGAACACTGAAGCTTTCTTT. Its protein is CASSYSIMNTEAFF.

V gene TRBV4-2 combines with J gene TRBJ2-3, with 8 positions matching TRBD1. The V segment lost 0 bases and the J segment 2 bases; nucleotides outside the gene matches: 4. There are 16 residues in the CDR3. Germline values: CDR1 LGHNA, CDR2 YNFKEQ. For the CDR3, the DNA is TGTGCCAGCAGCCAAGATCGCCAGGGGGCCACAGATACGCAGTATTTT. Protein sequence: CASSQDRQGATDTQYF.

The gene calls are TRBV18 and TRBJ1-4; possibly TRBD1 for D (5 bases). The V gene's germline CDR1 is KGHSH and CDR2 LQKENI. The ends were cut back, 2 bases at V and 7 bases at J, with 11 bases in the middle. This CDR3 has 14 amino acids. The CDR3 coding sequence is TGTGCCAGCTCACCATCCCGGCAGGGTGAAAAACTGTTTTTT. Protein: CASSPSRQGEKLFF.

V and J are TRBV7-2 and TRBJ2-1, with D hard to call. Germline assignment: CDR1 SGHTA and CDR2 FQGNSA. The CDR3 is made up of 12 amino acids. Trimming left V 7 bases short and J 7 bases short, with 11 bases between. As DNA, the CDR3 is TGTGCCAGCACCATCCTGGGGAATGAGCAGTTCTTC. It codes for CASTILGNEQFF.

The chain links TRBV9 to TRBJ2-3; no clear D. The germline V gene encodes CDR1 SGDLS and CDR2 YYNGEE. The CDR3 consists of 14 residues. The germline V and J ends were trimmed by 1 base and 5 bases, with 11 bases remaining between them. In DNA form, the CDR3 reads TGTGCCAGCAGCGTAAGCGCCACGGGAGATACGCAGTATTTT. Residues: CASSVSATGDTQYF.

The V call is TRBV19, the J call TRBJ1-1, with D possibly TRBD1 on 5 matching bases. V was trimmed by 5 bases and J by 2 bases, leaving 15 bases between them. This CDR3 region has 15 residues. CDR1 is LNHDA, CDR2 SQIVND, per germline (reference sequence). The CDR3 loop reads CASSPQGRINTEAFF. CDR3 DNA: TGTGCCAGTAGTCCGCAGGGCCGGATAAACACTGAAGCTTTCTTT.

This rearrangement joins TRBV21-1 to TRBJ2-3; whether TRBD2, the table's D call, matches the DNA was not checked. TRBV21-1 is listed as a pseudogene. There are 15 residues in the CDR3. DNA for the CDR3: TGTGCCAGCAGCTCGAGCGGGAGCCCCACAGATACGCAGTATTTT. Its protein is CASSSSGSPTDTQYF.

This clone was found a few times. V and J are TRBV6-5 and TRBJ1-2; D call uncertain. Germline values: CDR1 MNHEY, CDR2 SVGAGI. Trimming left V 2 bases short and J 2 bases short, with 12 bases between. The CDR3 loop spans 15 amino acids. In DNA, the CDR3 is TGTGCCAGCAGTTACAATCCGGGTATGAACTATGGCTACACCTTC. Translation gives CASSYNPGMNYGYTF.

The chain has TRBV6-5 and TRBJ2-5, with D unresolved. The germline gives CDR1 MNHEY, CDR2 SVGAGI. CDR3 length: 14 amino acids. With 0 bases removed from V and 2 bases from J, the gap between germline ends came to 7 bases. CDR3 loop: CASSYSNLQETQYF. The CDR3 bases are TGTGCCAGCAGTTACTCGAACCTTCAAGAGACCCAGTACTTC.

The chain couples TRBV28 to TRBJ1-2; TRBD1 aligns across 8 bases. V was pared by 3 bases and J by 4 bases, with 7 bases of the junction left unmatched. The CDR3 consists of 15 residues. Germline V gene lookup returns CDR1 MDHEN and CDR2 SYDVKM. The DNA of the CDR3 is TGTGCCAGCAGTTTTAGACAGGGGCGACTCTATGGCTACACCTTC. The encoded protein is CASSFRQGRLYGYTF.

This rearrangement joins TRBV29-1 to TRBJ1-1, with D possibly matching TRBD1 (6 bases). CDR1 and CDR2 (germline): SQVTM, ANQGSEA. V gave up 3 bases and J gave up 4 bases, with 9 bases separating them. The CDR3 totals 12 residues. The CDR3 reads CSVEGGLTEAFF. CDR3 nucleotides: TGCAGCGTTGAGGGGGGGCTCACTGAAGCTTTCTTT.

The J gene is TRBJ1-1, the V gene TRBV18; D gene unclear. Germline CDR1 and CDR2: KGHSH and LQKENI. Trimming took off 3 bases at V and 1 base at J, with 12 bases between the two ends. The CDR3 extends over 15 amino acids. Here the CDR3 DNA reads TGTGCCAGCTCACCCAATACTTGGGGGAACACTGAAGCTTTCTTT. It is translated as CASSPNTWGNTEAFF.

V usage is TRBV6-5 and J usage is TRBJ1-4; unclear D gene. There are 14 residues in the CDR3. Looked up from germline, CDR1 is MNHEY and CDR2 is SVGAGI. Trimming shortened V by 6 bases and J by 2 bases, and 10 bases separated the two germline ends. The CDR3 loop is CASRLGGTNEKLFF. As DNA, the CDR3 is TGTGCCAGCAGGTTGGGTGGGACTAATGAAAAACTGTTTTTT.

Concerning this clone: This CDR3 is also generated by other DNA sequences in the sample. This chain connects TRBV18 to TRBJ1-1; D gene unclear. The V gene lost 5 bases and the J gene lost 1 base, with 5 bases spanning the gap. The CDR3 consists of 12 residues. Germline CDR1 KGHSH, CDR2 LQKENI. DNA of the CDR3: TGTGCCAGCTCATTACCGAACACTGAAGCTTTCTTT. Translated: CASSLPNTEAFF.